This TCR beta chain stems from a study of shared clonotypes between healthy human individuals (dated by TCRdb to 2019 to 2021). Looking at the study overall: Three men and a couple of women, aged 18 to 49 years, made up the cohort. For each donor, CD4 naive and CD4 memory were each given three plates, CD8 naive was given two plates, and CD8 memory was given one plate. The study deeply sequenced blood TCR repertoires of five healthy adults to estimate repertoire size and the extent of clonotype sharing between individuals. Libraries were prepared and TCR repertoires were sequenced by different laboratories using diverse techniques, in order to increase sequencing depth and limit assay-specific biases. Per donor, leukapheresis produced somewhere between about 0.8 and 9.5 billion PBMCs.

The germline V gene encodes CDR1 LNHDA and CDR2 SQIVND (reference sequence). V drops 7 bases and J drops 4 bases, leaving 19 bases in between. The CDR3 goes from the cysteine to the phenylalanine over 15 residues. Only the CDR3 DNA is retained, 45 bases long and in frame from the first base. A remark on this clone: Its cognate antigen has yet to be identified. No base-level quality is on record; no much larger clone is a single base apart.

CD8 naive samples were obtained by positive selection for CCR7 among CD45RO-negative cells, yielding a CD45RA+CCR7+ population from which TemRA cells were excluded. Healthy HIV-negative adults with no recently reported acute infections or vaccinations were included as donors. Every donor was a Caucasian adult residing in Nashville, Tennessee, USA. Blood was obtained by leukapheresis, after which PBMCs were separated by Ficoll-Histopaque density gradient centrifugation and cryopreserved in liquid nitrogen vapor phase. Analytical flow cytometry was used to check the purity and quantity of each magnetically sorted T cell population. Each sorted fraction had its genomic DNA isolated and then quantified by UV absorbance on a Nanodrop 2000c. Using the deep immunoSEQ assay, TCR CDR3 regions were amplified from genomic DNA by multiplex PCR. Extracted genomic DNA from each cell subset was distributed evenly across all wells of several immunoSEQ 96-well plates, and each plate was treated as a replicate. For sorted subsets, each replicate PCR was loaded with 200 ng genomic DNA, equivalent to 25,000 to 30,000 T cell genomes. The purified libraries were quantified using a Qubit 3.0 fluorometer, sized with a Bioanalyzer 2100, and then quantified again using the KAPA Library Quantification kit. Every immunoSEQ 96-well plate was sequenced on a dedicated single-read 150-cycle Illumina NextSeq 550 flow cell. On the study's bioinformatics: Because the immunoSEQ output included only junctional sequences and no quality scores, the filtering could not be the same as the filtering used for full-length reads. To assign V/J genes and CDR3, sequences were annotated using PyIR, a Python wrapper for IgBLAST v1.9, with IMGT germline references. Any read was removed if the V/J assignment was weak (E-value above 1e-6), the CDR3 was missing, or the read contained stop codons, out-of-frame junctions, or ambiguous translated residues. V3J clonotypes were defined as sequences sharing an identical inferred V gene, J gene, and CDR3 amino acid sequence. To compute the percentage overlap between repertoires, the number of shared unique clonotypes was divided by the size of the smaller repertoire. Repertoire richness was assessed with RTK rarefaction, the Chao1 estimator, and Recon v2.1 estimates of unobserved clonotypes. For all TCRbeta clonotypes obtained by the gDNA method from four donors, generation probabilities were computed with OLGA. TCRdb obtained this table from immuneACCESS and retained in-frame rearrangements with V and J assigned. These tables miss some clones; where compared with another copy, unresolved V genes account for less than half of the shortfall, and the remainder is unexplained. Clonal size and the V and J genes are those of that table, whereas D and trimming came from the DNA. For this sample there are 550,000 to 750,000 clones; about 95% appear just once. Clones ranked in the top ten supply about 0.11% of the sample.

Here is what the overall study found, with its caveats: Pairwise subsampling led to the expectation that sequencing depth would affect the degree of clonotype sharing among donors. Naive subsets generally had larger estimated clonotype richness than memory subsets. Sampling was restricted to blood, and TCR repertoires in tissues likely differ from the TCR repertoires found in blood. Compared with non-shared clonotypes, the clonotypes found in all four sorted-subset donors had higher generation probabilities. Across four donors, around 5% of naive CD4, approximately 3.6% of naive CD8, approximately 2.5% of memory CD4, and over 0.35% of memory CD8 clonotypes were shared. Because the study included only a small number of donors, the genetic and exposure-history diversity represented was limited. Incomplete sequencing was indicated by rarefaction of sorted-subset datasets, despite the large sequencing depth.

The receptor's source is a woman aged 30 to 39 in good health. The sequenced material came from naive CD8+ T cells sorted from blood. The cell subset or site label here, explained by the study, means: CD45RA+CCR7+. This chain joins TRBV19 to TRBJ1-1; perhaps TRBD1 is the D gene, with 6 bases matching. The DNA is TGTGCCAGTACCCAGGGGCAGACGGGGGTCACTGAAGCTTTCTTT. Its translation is CASTQGQTGVTEAFF.